The 16 T cell receptor beta chains presented below share a single source sample, sequenced in a study of blood T cell repertoires in COVID-19. Sequencing used immunoSEQ multiplex PCR; TCRdb keeps in-frame clones, though not all of them. The table records under 200,000 clones, more than 75% of them present only once. Sample: PBMCs or T cells enriched from blood (not recorded which). These receptors were obtained from a woman in her 50s who had recovered from COVID-19.

The rearrangement links TRBV6-2 or TRBV6-3 to TRBJ2-2; TRBD2 matches 10 bases. Germline V gene sequence: CDR1 MNHEY, CDR2 SVGEGT. V shed 4 bases, J shed 2 bases, and the junction held 7 bases outside the gene matches. The CDR3 covers 17 residues. DNA for the CDR3: TGTGCCAGCAGTTCTCCGGGACTAGCGACCAACACCGGGGAGCTGTTTTTT. This encodes CASSSPGLATNTGELFF.

This chain links TRBV9 with TRBJ1-1; 9 positions match TRBD1. Losses at the gene ends were 4 bases for V and 5 bases for J; bases not matched to a gene: 6. The germline V gene has CDR1 SGDLS and CDR2 YYNGEE. The CDR3 loop spans 14 amino acids. The CDR3 DNA follows: TGTGCCAGCAGCCCTCGGGACAGGGTAACTGAAGCTTTCTTT. The encoded protein is CASSPRDRVTEAFF. Complete variable domain (other parts from reference TRBV9 and TRBJ1-1): DSGVTQTPKHLITATGQRVTLRCSPRSGDLSVYWYQQSLDQGLQFLIQYYNGEERAKGNILERFSAQQFPDLHSELNLSSLELGDSALYFCASSPRDRVTEAFFGQGTRLTVV.

A few counts support this clone. The genes are TRBV11-3 and TRBJ2-4; D is perhaps TRBD1 (6 bases). V was shortened by 5 bases and J by 0 bases, with 14 bases between the two germline ends. Germline V gives CDR1 SGHNT, CDR2 YENEEA. The CDR3 spans 16 residues. The CDR3 sequence is CASSLTGQIAKNIQYF. The CDR3, as DNA: TGTGCCAGCAGCCTAACTGGACAGATAGCCAAAAACATTCAGTACTTC.

J is TRBJ2-5 and V is TRBV7-6; D not certain. The V and J ends lost 5 bases and 4 bases respectively, with 8 bases between them. Germline values: CDR1 SGHVS, CDR2 FNYEAQ. This CDR3 contains 12 residues. Here the CDR3 reads CASSPYGETQYF. For the CDR3, the DNA is TGTGCCAGCAGCCCGTACGGAGAGACCCAGTACTTC. Full variable domain (missing parts from reference TRBV7-6 and TRBJ2-5): GAGVSQSPRYKVTKRGQDVALRCDPISGHVSLYWYRQALGQGPEFLTYFNYEAQQDKSGLPNDRFSAERPEGSISTLTIQRTEQRDSAMYRCASSPYGETQYFGPGTRLLVL.

The CDR3 DNA follows: TGTGCCAGCAGTACCAACAGGGGTGCCAAAAACATTCAGTACTTC. It yields the protein CASSTNRGAKNIQYF. This chain links TRBV6-2 or TRBV6-3 with TRBJ2-4, with 7 bases identical to TRBD1. The germline gives CDR1 MNHEY, CDR2 SVGEGT. Unmatched junction bases numbered 5, after V lost 5 bases and J lost 1 base. The length of the CDR3 is 15 residues.

This chain links TRBV29-1 with TRBJ2-7; D may be TRBD1 (6 bases). Deletions cut 7 bases from V and 0 bases from J, with 13 bases between. CDR1 and CDR2 (germline): SQVTM, ANQGSEA. CDR3 size: 13 residues. For the CDR3, the DNA is TGCAGCGCGACCGGGACACACTCCTACGAGCAGTACTTC. Translation: CSATGTHSYEQYF.

This clone has a handful of counts. This rearrangement joins TRBV9 to TRBJ2-5; D might be TRBD1 (6 bases). Germline lookup yields CDR1 SGDLS and CDR2 YYNGEE. This CDR3 is built from 15 residues. V was trimmed by 1 base and J by 5 bases, leaving 15 bases between them. CDR3 DNA sequence: TGTGCCAGCAGCGTACTTTCAGGGGTTGGGGAGACCCAGTACTTC. Its protein product is CASSVLSGVGETQYF.

The V and J genes are TRBV12-3 or TRBV12-4 and TRBJ1-1; D uncertain. CDR3 length: 13 residues. V lost 7 bases, J lost 5 bases, and 14 bases lay in between. The CDR3 sequence is CASTFGRGTEAFF. The CDR3 DNA reads TGTGCCAGCACTTTCGGGAGAGGGACTGAAGCTTTCTTT.

The chain is built from TRBV24-1 and TRBJ2-3; 7 bases are a match to TRBD1. The germline V gene has CDR1 KGHDR and CDR2 SFDVKD. V lost 3 bases, J lost 2 bases, and 4 bases stayed unmatched. The CDR3 spans 15 residues. The DNA of the CDR3 is TGTGCCACCAGTGATCGACAGGGTTTCACAGATACGCAGTATTTT. Protein product: CATSDRQGFTDTQYF.

The chain has TRBV7-2 and TRBJ1-1; a possible D gene is TRBD1 (5 bases). Per the germline V gene, CDR1 is SGHTA and CDR2 is FQGNSA. This CDR3 is 14 amino acids long. V dropped 6 bases and J dropped 1 base, with 12 bases sitting between them. CDR3 nucleotides: TGTGCCAGCAGGCCAGGGAGGAGGAACACTGAAGCTTTCTTT. It translates to CASRPGRRNTEAFF.

The J gene is TRBJ1-2, the V gene TRBV7-9, with a tentative D call TRBD1 (5 bases). The CDR3 has 13 amino acids. V lost 4 bases and J lost 5, with 11 bases in between. Germline V CDR1 and CDR2: SEHNR, FQNEAQ (reference sequence). In DNA form, the CDR3 reads TGTGCCAGCAGCTCTCCGGGGGGTTATGGCTACACCTTC. This translates into CASSSPGGYGYTF.

V and J are TRBV5-6 and TRBJ2-7, with D possibly being TRBD1 (6 bases). The germline V gene has CDR1 SGHDT and CDR2 YYEEEE. This CDR3 is 14 amino acids long. V was cut by 2 bases and J by 3 bases, with 12 bases left in between. The CDR3: CASSFLTGRYEQYF. DNA for the CDR3: TGTGCCAGCAGCTTCTTAACAGGGCGCTACGAGCAGTACTTC.

The chain recombines TRBV7-3 with TRBJ1-1; D may be TRBD1 (6 bases). Trimming removed 2 bases from V and 1 base from J, with 8 bases in between. Per the germline V gene, CDR1 is SGHTA and CDR2 is FQGTGA. There are 14 residues in the CDR3. Here the CDR3 reads CASSLAGANTEAFF. DNA for the CDR3: TGTGCCAGCAGCTTAGCAGGGGCGAACACTGAAGCTTTCTTT. Full variable domain (outside the CDR3, taken from reference TRBV7-3 and TRBJ1-1): GAGVSQTPSNKVTEKGKYVELRCDPISGHTALYWYRQSLGQGPEFLIYFQGTGAADDSGLPNDRFFAVRPEGSVSTLKIQRTERGDSAVYLCASSLAGANTEAFFGQGTRLTVV.

This sequence joins TRBV5-1 and TRBJ1-2; D unclear. From germline, CDR1 is SGHRS and CDR2 YFSETQ. This CDR3 contains 13 residues. V lost 4 bases to trimming and J lost 7 bases, with 14 bases between them. In DNA form, the CDR3 reads TGCGCCAGCAGCGTTAACCCGGGAACTGGCTACACCTTC. It specifies CASSVNPGTGYTF.

The genes are TRBV4-3 and TRBJ2-1; D is uncertain. This CDR3 has 16 amino acids. The V end was cut by 0 bases, the J end by 0 bases, with 9 bases between. Germline V gene sequence: CDR1 LGHNA, CDR2 YSLEER. CDR3 sequence reads: CASSQERESSYNEQFF. The DNA for the CDR3 is TGCGCCAGCAGCCAAGAGAGAGAGAGCTCCTACAATGAGCAGTTCTTC.

CDR3 in amino acids: CASSQKAGAGELFF. The CDR3 nucleotides are TGCGCCAGCAGCCAAAAAGCGGGGGCCGGGGAGCTGTTTTTT. The chain links TRBV4-3 to TRBJ2-2, with 8 bases aligning to TRBD2. The V and J ends lost 2 bases and 6 bases, in that order; junction bases with no gene match: 2. There are 14 residues in the CDR3. Germline loops: CDR1 LGHNA, CDR2 YSLEER.